This T cell receptor (beta chain) appears in the sequencing data of a study of blood T cell repertoires in COVID-19. Study overall: The analysed material was cDNA or gDNA that came from T cells, B-cell-depleted T cells, or PBMCs.

This clone was picked up one time. Generated by immunoSEQ multiplex PCR, the TCRdb table keeps only in-frame clones and is missing some. Among roughly 220,000 clones, nearly 90% were seen once, and the ten largest hold more than 13%. Recruits, aged roughly 18 to 95 years, lived in 24 US areas. In assigning cohorts, the study relied on participant-reported clinical history. With 4 bases removed from V and 3 bases from J, the gap between germline ends came to 12 bases. The CDR3 is 14 amino acids. Germline CDR1 reads SGHNT; CDR2 reads YYREEE (reference sequence). The source of this sequence is a man between 25 and 39 years old who had been exposed to COVID-19. The material sequenced was PBMCs or T cells enriched from blood (not recorded which). This chain uses TRBV5-4 with TRBJ2-3; possibly TRBD1 for D (6 bases). The CDR3 DNA sequence: TGTGCCAGCAGCGCCGTACAGGGTACAGATACGCAGTATTTT. Its translation is CASSAVQGTDTQYF.